This T cell receptor (beta chain) appears in the sequencing data of a study of T cell responses to AZD1222 COVID-19 vaccine. Findings and caveats of the study: Clonal diversity was possibly underestimated, and white British individuals and females predominated among donors. Increased Spike-specific TCR breadth and depth were observed after two AZD1222 doses.

A note on this clone: What it binds is unknown.

There are 16 residues in the CDR3. V was clipped by 4 bases and J by 6 bases, with 21 bases between them. The germline V gene encodes CDR1 SNHLY and CDR2 FYNNEI. Only in-frame clones appear in the TCRdb table, and some are missing; sequencing was by immunoSEQ multiplex PCR. The sample lists under 150,000 clones, just over 90% seen once, with 5.1% in the top ten. The gene calls are TRBV2 and TRBJ1-2; D is ambiguous. The source of this sequence is an adult in good health. Here the sequenced sample was peripheral blood, taken on day 0 of AZD1222 vaccination. This CDR3 is CASSVLEETQPNGYTF. In DNA, the CDR3 is TGTGCCAGCAGTGTCTTAGAGGAAACCCAACCCAATGGCTACACCTTC. Using reference TRBV2 and TRBJ1-2 for the parts outside the CDR3, the full variable domain is EPEVTQTPSHQVTQMGQEVILRCVPISNHLYFYWYRQILGQKVEFLVSFYNNEISEKSEIFDDQFSVERPDGSNFTLKIRSTKLEDSAMYFCASSVLEETQPNGYTFGSGTRLTVV.